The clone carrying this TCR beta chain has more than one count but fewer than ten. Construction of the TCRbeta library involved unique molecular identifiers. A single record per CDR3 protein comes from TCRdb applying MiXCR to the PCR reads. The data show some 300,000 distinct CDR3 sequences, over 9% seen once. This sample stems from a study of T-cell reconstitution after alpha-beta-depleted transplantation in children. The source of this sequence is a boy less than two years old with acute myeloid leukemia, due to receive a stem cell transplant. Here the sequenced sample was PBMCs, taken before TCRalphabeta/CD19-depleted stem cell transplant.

The DNA of the CDR3 is TGTGCCAGCAGCTTTCGGGACAGAACGAACACCGGGGAGCTGTTTTTT. Protein product: CASSFRDRTNTGELFF. The rearrangement uses TRBV5-6 and TRBJ2-2, with 7 nucleotides matching TRBD1. Germline assignment: CDR1 SGHDT and CDR2 YYEEEE. The CDR3 runs to 16 residues. The junction had 4 bases not matched to a gene; V was cut back by 2 bases and J by 0 bases.